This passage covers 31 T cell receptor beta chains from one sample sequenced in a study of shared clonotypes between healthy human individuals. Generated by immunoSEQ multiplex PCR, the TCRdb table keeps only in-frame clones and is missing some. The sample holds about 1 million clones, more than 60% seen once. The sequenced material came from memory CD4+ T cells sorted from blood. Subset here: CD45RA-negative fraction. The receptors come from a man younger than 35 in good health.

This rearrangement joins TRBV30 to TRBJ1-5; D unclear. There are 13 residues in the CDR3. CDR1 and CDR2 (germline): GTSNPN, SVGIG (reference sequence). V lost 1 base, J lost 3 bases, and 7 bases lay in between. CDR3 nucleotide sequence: TGTGCCTGGAGTGGGCAGGCCAATCAGCCCCAGCATTTT. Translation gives CAWSGQANQPQHF. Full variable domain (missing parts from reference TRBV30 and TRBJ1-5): SQTIHQWPATLVQPVGSPLSLECTVEGTSNPNLYWYRQAAGRGLQLLFYSVGIGQISSEVPQNLSASRPQDRQFILSSKKLLLSDSGFYLCAWSGQANQPQHFGDGTRLSIL.

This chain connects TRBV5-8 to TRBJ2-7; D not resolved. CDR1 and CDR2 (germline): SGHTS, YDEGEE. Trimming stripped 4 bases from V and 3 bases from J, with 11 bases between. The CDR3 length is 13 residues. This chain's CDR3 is CASSLRPNYEQYF. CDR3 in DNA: TGTGCCAGCAGCCTTCGACCCAACTACGAGCAGTACTTC.

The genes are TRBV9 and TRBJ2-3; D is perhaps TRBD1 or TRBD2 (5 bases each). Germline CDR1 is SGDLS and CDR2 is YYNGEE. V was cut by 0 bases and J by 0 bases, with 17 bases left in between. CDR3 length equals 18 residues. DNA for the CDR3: TGTGCCAGCAGCGTAGCAGATCGGTCGGGGACGAGCACAGATACGCAGTATTTT. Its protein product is CASSVADRSGTSTDTQYF.

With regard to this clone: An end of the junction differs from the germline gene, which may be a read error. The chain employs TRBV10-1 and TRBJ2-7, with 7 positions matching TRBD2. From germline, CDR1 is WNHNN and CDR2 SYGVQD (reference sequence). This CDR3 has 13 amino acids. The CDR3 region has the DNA TGCGCCAGCAGTGGACGGGGGGACTACGGGCAGTACTTC. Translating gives CASSGRGDYGQYF.

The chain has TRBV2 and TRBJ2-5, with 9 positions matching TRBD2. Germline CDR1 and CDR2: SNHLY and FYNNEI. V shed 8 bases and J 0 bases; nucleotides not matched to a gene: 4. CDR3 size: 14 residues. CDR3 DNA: TGTGCCAGCGAGGCGGGAGGGTACCAAGAGACCCAGTACTTC. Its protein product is CASEAGGYQETQYF.

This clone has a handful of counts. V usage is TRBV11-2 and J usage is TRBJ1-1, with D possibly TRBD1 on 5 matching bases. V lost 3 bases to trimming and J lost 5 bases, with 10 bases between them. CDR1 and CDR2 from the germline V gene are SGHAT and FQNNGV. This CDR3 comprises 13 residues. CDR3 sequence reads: CASSLERGTEAFF. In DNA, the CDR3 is TGTGCCAGCAGCTTGGAGCGGGGGACTGAAGCTTTCTTT.

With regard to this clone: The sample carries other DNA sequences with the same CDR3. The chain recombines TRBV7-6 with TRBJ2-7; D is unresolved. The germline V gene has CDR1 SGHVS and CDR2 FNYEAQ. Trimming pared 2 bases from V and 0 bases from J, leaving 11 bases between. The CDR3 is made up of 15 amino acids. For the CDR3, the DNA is TGTGCCAGCAGCTTATTCTCCCAAAGCTCCTACGAGCAGTACTTC. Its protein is CASSLFSQSSYEQYF. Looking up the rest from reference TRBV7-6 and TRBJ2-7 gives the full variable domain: GAGVSQSPRYKVTKRGQDVALRCDPISGHVSLYWYRQALGQGPEFLTYFNYEAQQDKSGLPNDRFSAERPEGSISTLTIQRTEQRDSAMYRCASSLFSQSSYEQYFGPGTRLTVT.

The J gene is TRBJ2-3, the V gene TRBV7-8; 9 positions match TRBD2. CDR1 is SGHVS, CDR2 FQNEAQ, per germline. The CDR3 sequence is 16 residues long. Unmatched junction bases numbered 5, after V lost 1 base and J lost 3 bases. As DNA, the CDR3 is TGTGCCAGCAGCTTAGTAGCGGGGGTGGGTACAGATACGCAGTATTTT. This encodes CASSLVAGVGTDTQYF.

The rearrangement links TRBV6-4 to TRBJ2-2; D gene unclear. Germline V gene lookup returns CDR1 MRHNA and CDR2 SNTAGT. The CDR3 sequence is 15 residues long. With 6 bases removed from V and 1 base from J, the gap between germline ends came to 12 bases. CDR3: CASSYRLRNTGELFF. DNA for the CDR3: TGTGCCAGCAGCTATCGACTGAGGAACACCGGGGAGCTGTTTTTT.

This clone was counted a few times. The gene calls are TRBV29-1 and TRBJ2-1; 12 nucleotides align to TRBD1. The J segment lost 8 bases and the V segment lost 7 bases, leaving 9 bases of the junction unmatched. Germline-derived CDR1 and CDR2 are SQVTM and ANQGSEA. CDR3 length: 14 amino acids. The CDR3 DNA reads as TGCAGCGGTGACCTGGGACAGGGGGCTTATGAGCAGTTCTTC. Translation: CSGDLGQGAYEQFF.

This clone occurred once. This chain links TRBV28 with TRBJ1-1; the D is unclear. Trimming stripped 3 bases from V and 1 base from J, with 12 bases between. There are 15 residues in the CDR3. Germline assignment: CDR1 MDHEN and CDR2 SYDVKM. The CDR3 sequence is CASSLGGLPNTEAFF. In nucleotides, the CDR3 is TGTGCCAGCAGTTTGGGAGGGCTCCCGAACACTGAAGCTTTCTTT.

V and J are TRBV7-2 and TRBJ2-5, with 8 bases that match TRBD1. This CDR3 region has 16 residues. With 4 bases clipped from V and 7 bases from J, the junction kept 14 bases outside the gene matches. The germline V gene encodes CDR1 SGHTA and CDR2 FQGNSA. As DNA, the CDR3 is TGTGCCAGCAGCTCCTACCTCCCCCAGGGGGCAGGGACCCAGTACTTC. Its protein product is CASSSYLPQGAGTQYF.

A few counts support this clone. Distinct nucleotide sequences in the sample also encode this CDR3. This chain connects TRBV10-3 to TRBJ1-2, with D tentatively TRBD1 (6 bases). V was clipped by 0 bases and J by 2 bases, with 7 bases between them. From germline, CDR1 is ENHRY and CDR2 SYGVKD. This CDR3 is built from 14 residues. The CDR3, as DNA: TGTGCCATCAGTGAGTCTGACAGGAACTATGGCTACACCTTC. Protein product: CAISESDRNYGYTF.

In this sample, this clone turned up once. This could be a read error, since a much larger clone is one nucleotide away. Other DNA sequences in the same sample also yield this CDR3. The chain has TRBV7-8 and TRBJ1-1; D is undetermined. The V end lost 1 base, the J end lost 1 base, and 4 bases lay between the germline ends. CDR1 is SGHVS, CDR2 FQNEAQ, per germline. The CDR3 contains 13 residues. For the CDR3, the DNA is TGTGCCAGCAGCTTAGGGAGGAACACTGAAGCTTTCTTT. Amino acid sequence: CASSLGRNTEAFF.

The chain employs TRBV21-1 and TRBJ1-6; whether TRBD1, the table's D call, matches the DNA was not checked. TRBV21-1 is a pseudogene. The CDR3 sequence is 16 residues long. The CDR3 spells CASISCHRAYNPPLHF. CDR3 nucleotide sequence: TGTGCCAGCATCTCGTGCCACAGGGCCTATAATCCACCCCTCCACTTT.

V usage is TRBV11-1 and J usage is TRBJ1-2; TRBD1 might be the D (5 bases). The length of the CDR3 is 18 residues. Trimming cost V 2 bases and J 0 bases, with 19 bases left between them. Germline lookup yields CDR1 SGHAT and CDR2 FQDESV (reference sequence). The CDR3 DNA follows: TGTGCCAGCAGCTTAACATCGGCAGGGACCCCATCTAACTATGGCTACACCTTC. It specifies CASSLTSAGTPSNYGYTF.

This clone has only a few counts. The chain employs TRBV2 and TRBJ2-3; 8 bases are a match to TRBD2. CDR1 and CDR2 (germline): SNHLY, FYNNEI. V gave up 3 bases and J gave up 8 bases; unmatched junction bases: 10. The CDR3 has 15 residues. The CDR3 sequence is CASSDSGGPRGTQYF. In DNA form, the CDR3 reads TGTGCCAGCAGTGATTCGGGAGGGCCGAGGGGTACGCAGTATTTT. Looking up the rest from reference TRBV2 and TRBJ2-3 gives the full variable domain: EPEVTQTPSHQVTQMGQEVILRCVPISNHLYFYWYRQILGQKVEFLVSFYNNEISEKSEIFDDQFSVERPDGSNFTLKIRSTKLEDSAMYFCASSDSGGPRGTQYFGPGTRLTVL.

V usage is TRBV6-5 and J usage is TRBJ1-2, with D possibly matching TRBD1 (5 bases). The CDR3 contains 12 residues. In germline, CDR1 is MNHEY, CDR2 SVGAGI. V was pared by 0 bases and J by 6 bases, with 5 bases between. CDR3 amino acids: CASSYSGDGYTF. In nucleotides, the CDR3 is TGTGCCAGCAGTTACTCGGGGGATGGCTACACCTTC.

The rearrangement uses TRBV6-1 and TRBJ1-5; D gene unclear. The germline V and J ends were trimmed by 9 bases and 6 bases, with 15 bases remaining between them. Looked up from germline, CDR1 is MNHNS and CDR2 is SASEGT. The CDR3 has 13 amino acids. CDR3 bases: TGTGCCAGTACGCGGGCCACTTCTCAGCCCCAGCATTTT. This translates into CASTRATSQPQHF.

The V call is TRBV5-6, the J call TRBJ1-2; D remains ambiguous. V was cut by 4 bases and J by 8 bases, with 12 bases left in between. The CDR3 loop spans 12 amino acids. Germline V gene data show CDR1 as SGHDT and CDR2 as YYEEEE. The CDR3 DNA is TGTGCCAGCAGCCGACCGTTAGTAGGCTACACCTTC. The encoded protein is CASSRPLVGYTF.

CDR3 nucleotide sequence: TGTGCCAGCAGCTTACCACAGGGGTATTCCTACGAGCAGTACTTC. Encoded protein: CASSLPQGYSYEQYF. The chain employs TRBV7-9 and TRBJ2-7, with 7 bases identical to TRBD1. CDR3 length: 15 amino acids. V shed 2 bases, J shed 1 base, and the junction held 5 bases outside the gene matches. Germline lookup yields CDR1 SEHNR and CDR2 FQNEAQ (reference sequence).

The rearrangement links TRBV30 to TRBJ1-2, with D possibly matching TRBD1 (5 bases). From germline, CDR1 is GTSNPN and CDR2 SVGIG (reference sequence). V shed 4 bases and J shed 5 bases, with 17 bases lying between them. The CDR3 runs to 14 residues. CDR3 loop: CAWTAQGTLYGYTF. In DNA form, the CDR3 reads TGTGCCTGGACCGCACAAGGGACCCTTTATGGCTACACCTTC.

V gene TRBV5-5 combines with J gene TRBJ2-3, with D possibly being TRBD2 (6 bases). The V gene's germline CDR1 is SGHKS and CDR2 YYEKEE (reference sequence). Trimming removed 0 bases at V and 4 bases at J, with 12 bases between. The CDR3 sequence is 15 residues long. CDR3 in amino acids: CASSLAGRRPDTQYF. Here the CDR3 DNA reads TGTGCCAGCAGCTTGGCGGGGAGGAGACCAGATACGCAGTATTTT. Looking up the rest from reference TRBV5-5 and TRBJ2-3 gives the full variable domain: DAGVTQSPTHLIKTRGQQVTLRCSPISGHKSVSWYQQVLGQGPQFIFQYYEKEERGRGNFPDRFSARQFPNYSSELNVNALLLGDSALYLCASSLAGRRPDTQYFGPGTRLTVL.

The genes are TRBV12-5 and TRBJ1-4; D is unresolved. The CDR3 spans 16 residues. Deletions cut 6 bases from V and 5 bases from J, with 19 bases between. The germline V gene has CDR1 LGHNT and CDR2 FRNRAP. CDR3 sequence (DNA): TGTGCTAGTGGCCTTGCCCTCAAACCCGGGAATGAAAAACTGTTTTTT. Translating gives CASGLALKPGNEKLFF.

CDR3 nucleotide sequence: TGTGCCAGCAGCGTAGCGAGTAGCGGGGGACAAGAGACCCAGTACTTC. The encoded protein is CASSVASSGGQETQYF. This chain links TRBV9 with TRBJ2-5, with 9 positions matching TRBD2. This CDR3 contains 16 residues. Unmatched junction bases numbered 5, after V lost 0 bases and J lost 2 bases. Germline CDR1 is SGDLS and CDR2 is YYNGEE.

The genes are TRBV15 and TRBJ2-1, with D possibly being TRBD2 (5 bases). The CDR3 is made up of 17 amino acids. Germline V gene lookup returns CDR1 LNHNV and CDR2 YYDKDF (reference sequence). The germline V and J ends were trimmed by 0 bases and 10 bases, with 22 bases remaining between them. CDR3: CATSRDGGPPLDREQFF. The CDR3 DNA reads TGTGCCACCAGCAGAGATGGAGGCCCACCGCTGGATAGGGAGCAGTTCTTC.

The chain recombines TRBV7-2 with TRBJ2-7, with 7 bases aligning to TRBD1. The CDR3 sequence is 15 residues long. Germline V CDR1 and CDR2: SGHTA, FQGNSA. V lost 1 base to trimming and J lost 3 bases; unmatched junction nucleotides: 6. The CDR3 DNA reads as TGTGCCAGCAGCTTAGAAGAGGGGGCAGTCTACGAGCAGTACTTC. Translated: CASSLEEGAVYEQYF.

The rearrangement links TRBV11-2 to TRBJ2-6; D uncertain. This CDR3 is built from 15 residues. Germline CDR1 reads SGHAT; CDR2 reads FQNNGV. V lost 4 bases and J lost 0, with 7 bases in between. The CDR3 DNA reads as TGTGCCAGCAGCTGGTCTCGCTCTGGGGCCAACGTCCTGACTTTC. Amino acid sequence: CASSWSRSGANVLTF.

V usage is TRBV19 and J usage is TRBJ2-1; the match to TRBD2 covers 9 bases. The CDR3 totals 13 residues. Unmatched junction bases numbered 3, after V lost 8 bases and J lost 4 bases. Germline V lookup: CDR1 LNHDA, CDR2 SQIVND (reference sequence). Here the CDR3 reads CASSSGVYNEQFF. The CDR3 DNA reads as TGTGCCAGTTCTAGCGGGGTATACAATGAGCAGTTCTTC. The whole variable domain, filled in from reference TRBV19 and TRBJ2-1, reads DGGITQSPKYLFRKEGQNVTLSCEQNLNHDAMYWYRQDPGQGLRLIYYSQIVNDFQKGDIAEGYSVSREKKESFPLTVTSAQKNPTAFYLCASSSGVYNEQFFGPGTRLTVL.

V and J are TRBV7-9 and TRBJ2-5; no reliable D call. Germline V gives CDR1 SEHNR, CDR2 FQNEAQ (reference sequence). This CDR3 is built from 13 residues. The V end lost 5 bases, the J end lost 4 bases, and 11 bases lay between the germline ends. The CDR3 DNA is TGTGCCAGCAGCCCCATCGTAGGAGAGACCCAGTACTTC. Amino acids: CASSPIVGETQYF. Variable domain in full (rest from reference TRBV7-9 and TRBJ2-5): DTGVSQNPRHKITKRGQNVTFRCDPISEHNRLYWYRQTLGQGPEFLTYFQNEAQLEKSRLLSDRFSAERPKGSFSTLEIQRTEQGDSAMYLCASSPIVGETQYFGPGTRLLVL.

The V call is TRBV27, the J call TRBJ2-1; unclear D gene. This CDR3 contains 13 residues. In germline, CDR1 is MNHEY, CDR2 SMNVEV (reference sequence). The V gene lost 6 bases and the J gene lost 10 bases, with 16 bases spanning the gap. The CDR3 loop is CASSPEPGHEQFF. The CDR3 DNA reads TGTGCCAGCAGCCCTGAACCTGGGCACGAGCAGTTCTTC.